Each of the 6 T cell receptor beta chains below was sequenced from the same sample in a study of shared clonotypes between healthy human individuals. Naive CD8 isolation took CD45RO-negative cells positively selected for CCR7 and excluded terminally differentiated effector memory CD45RA+ cells. Sequenced by immunoSEQ multiplex PCR; TCRdb stores in-frame clones only, minus some. The data show about 870,000 clones, with around 93% seen just once and around 24% held by the top ten. Sequencing input: naive CD8+ T cells sorted from blood. These receptors came from a man between 25 and 39 years old in good health.

The V and J genes are TRBV7-3 and TRBJ2-1; maybe TRBD1 (6 bases). Germline V CDR1 and CDR2: SGHTA, FQGTGA. The V and J ends lost 5 bases and 4 bases respectively, with 21 bases between them. CDR3 size: 17 residues. The CDR3 spells CASSPVRGSSLYNEQFF. CDR3 DNA: TGTGCCAGCAGCCCCGTCAGGGGTAGCAGTCTTTACAATGAGCAGTTCTTC.

This clone showed up just once. This chain connects TRBV7-9 to TRBJ1-3, with 7 positions matching TRBD1. This CDR3 contains 16 residues. Trimming cost V 4 bases and J 0 bases; bases outside gene matches: 6. In germline, CDR1 is SEHNR, CDR2 FQNEAQ (reference sequence). The CDR3: CASSSGQAPSGNTIYF. The CDR3 bases are TGTGCCAGCAGCTCAGGACAGGCCCCCTCTGGAAACACCATATATTTT.

The gene calls are TRBV6-5 and TRBJ2-2, with TRBD1 identical over 9 bases. The CDR3 consists of 16 residues. J gave up 7 bases and V 4 bases, and 10 bases lay outside the gene matches. The germline gives CDR1 MNHEY, CDR2 SVGAGI. For the CDR3, the DNA is TGTGCCAGCAGTTCACAGGGGGCCGCGAGTAACGGGGAGCTGTTTTTT. This gives the protein CASSSQGAASNGELFF.

This chain uses TRBV11-2 with TRBJ2-1, with D unresolved. The germline CDR1 and CDR2 sequences are SGHAT and FQNNGV. The V end was cut by 5 bases, the J end by 8 bases, with 16 bases between. This CDR3 has 14 residues. CDR3 sequence (DNA): TGTGCCAGCAGCCTATTAGCTTTTGGTGATGAGCAGTTCTTC. This encodes CASSLLAFGDEQFF.

This chain connects TRBV9 to TRBJ2-2; 8 bases fit TRBD1. V gave up 2 bases and J gave up 4 bases; unmatched junction bases: 7. The CDR3 has 16 residues. The germline V gene encodes CDR1 SGDLS and CDR2 YYNGEE. The DNA for the CDR3 is TGTGCCAGCAGCGTTAGGACAGGGATGGGCACCGGGGAGCTGTTTTTT. It is translated as CASSVRTGMGTGELFF.

This rearrangement joins TRBV5-4 to TRBJ2-7, with D possibly being TRBD2 (5 bases). The CDR3 consists of 14 residues. Trimming removed 1 base at V and 6 bases at J, with 14 bases between. Germline loops: CDR1 SGHNT, CDR2 YYREEE (reference sequence). The CDR3 loop is CASSLRRDTGEQYF. CDR3 sequence (DNA): TGTGCCAGCAGCTTGCGACGGGATACCGGCGAGCAGTACTTC.